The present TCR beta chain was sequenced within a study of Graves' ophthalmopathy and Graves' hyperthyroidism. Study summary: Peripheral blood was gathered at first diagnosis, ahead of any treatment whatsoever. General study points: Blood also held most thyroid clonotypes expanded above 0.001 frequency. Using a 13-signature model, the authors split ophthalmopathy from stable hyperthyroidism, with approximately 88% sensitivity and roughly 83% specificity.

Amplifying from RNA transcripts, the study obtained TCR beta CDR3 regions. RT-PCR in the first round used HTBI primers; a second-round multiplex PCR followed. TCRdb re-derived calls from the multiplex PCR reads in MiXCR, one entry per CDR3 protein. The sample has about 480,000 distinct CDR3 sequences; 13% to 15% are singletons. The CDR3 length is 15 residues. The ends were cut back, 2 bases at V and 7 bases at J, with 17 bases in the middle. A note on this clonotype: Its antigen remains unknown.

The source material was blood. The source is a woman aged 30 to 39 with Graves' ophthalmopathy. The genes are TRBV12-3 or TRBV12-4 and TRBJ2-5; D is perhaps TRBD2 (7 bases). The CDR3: CASSLRGAVWRTQYF. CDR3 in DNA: TGTGCCAGCAGTTTACGGGGGGCAGTATGGAGGACCCAGTACTTC.